This T cell receptor beta chain was identified during a study of CD8 T cells in Susac syndrome. Treatment-naive patients with stable or active relapsing-remitting disease served as multiple sclerosis controls. Isolation of CD8+ and CD4+ T cells was performed negatively, whereas enrichment of TEMRA cells was done by FACS. Germline CDR1 and CDR2: SQVTM and ANQGSEA. The trim removed 5 bases at V and 4 bases at J, leaving 5 bases unmatched. This CDR3 is built from 13 residues. RNA in amounts of about 0.5 to 1 ug was reverse transcribed with random hexamers. Amplification of TCR beta CDR3 by immunoSEQ multiplex PCR spanned 54 Vbeta and 13 Jbeta. A single record per CDR3 protein comes from TCRdb applying MiXCR to the immunoSEQ multiplex PCR reads. The data show 130,000 or so distinct CDR3 sequences, 80% to 85% seen once.

V is TRBV29-1 and J is TRBJ2-1, with 7 bases fitting TRBD1. Sequences were obtained from CD8+ T cells from PBMCs. The clonotype was recovered from a human donor with multiple sclerosis. Here the CDR3 DNA reads TGCAGCGTTACATCAGGGGGTTACAATGAGCAGTTCTTC. It yields the protein CSVTSGGYNEQFF.